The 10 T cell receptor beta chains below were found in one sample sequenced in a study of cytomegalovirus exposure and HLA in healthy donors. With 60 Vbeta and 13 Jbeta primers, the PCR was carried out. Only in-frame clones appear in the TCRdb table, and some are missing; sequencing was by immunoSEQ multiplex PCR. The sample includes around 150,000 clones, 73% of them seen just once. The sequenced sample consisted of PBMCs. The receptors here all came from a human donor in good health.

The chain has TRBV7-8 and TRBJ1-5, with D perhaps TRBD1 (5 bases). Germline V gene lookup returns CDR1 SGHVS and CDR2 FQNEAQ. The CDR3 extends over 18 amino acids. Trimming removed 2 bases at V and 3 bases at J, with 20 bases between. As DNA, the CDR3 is TGTGCCAGCAGCTTATCGCTTTTTACAGACAGCATCAATCAGCCCCAGCATTTT. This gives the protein CASSLSLFTDSINQPQHF.

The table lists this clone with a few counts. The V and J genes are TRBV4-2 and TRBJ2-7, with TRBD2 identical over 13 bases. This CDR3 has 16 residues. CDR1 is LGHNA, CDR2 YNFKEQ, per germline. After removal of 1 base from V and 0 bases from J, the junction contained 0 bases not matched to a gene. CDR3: CASSQGLAGGSYEQYF. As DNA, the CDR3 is TGTGCCAGCAGCCAAGGACTAGCGGGAGGCTCCTACGAGCAGTACTTC.

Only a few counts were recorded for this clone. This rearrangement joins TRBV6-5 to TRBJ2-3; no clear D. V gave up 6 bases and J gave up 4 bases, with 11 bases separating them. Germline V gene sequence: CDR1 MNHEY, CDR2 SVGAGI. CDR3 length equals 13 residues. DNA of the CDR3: TGTGCCAGCAGCCAAACACGATCAGATACGCAGTATTTT. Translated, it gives CASSQTRSDTQYF.

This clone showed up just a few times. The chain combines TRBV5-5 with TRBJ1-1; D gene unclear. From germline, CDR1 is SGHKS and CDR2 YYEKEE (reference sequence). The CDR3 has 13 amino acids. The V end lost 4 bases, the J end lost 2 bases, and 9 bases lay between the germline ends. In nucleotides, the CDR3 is TGTGCCAGCAGCATGGATATTAACACTGAAGCTTTCTTT. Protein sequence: CASSMDINTEAFF.

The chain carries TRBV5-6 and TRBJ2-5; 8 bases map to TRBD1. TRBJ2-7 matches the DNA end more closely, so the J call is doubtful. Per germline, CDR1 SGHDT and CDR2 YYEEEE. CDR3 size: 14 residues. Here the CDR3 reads CASSPPGQAYEQYF. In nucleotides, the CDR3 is TGTGCCAGCAGCCCGCCGGGACAGGCATACGAGCAGTACTTC.

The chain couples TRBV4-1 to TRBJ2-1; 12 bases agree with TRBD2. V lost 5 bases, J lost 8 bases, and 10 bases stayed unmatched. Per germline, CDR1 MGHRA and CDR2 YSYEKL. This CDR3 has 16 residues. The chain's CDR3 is CASSSSGRGSSYEQFF. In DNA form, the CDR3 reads TGCGCCAGCAGCTCTAGCGGGAGGGGAAGTAGCTATGAGCAGTTCTTC.

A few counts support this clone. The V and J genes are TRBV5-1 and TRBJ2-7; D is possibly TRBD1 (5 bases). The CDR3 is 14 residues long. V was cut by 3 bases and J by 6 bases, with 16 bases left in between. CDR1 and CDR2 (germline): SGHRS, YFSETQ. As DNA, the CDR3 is TGCGCCAGCAGCTCTACGTTCGACCAGGGCGAGCAGTACTTC. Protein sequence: CASSSTFDQGEQYF.

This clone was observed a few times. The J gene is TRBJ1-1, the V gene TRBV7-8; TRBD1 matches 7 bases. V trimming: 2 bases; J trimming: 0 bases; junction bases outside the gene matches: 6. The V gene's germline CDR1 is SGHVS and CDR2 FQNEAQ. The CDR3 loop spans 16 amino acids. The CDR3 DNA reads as TGTGCCAGCAGCTTATTCACAGGGGTCATGAACACTGAAGCTTTCTTT. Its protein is CASSLFTGVMNTEAFF.

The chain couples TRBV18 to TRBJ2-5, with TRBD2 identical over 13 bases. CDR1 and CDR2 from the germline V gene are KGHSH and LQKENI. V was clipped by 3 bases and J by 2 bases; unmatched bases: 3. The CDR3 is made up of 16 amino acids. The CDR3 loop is CASSPRLAGGQETQYF. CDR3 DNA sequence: TGTGCCAGCTCACCGAGACTAGCGGGGGGACAAGAGACCCAGTACTTC.

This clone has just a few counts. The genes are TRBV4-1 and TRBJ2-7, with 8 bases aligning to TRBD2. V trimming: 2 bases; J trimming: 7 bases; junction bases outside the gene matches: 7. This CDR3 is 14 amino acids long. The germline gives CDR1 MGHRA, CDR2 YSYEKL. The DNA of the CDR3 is TGCGCCAGCAGCCAACCCGGGAGGGCCAGGGAGCAGTACTTC. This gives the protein CASSQPGRAREQYF.